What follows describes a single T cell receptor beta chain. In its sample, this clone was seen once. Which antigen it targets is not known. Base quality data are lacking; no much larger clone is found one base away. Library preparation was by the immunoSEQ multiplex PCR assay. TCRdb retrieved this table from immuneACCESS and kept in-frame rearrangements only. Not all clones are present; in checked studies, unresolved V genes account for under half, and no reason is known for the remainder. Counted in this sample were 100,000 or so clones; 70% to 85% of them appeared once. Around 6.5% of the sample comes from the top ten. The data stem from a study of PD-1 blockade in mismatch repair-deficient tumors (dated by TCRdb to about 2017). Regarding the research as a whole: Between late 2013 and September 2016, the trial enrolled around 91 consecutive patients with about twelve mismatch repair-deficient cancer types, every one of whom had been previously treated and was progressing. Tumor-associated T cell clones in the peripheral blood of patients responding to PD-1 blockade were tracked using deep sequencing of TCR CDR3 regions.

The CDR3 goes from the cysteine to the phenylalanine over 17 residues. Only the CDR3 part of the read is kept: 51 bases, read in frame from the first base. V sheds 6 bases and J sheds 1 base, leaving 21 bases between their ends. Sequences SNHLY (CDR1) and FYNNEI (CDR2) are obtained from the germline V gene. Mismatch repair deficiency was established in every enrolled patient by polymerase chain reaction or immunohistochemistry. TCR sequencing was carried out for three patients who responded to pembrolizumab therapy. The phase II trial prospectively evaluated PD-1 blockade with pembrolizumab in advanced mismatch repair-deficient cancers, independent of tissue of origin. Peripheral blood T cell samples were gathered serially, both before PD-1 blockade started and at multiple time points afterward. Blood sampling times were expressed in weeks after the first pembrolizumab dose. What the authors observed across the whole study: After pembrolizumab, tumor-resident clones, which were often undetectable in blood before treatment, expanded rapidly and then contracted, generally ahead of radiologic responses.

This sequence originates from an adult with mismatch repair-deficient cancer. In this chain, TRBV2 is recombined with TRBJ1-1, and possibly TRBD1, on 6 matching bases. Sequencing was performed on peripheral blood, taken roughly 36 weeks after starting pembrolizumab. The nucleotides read TGTGCCAGCAGGGAATTACAGGGCCCCTCAGCGAACACTGAAGCTTTCTTT. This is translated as CASRELQGPSANTEAFF.